These 21 T cell receptor beta chains were sequenced from one sample in a study of blood T cell repertoires in COVID-19. This table comes from immunoSEQ multiplex PCR, and its TCRdb copy is limited to in-frame clones, with some not included. Among about 270,000 clones listed, roughly 86% were seen once. Sequenced: peripheral blood. Receptor source: a man aged 35-49 years with active or convalescent COVID-19.

The chain recombines TRBV2 with TRBJ2-1, with a possible D match to TRBD1 (6 bases). From germline, CDR1 is SNHLY and CDR2 FYNNEI. The V gene lost 1 base and the J gene lost 8 bases, with 18 bases spanning the gap. The CDR3 sequence is 16 residues long. This chain's CDR3 is CASSEGNPRQGHEQFF. As DNA, the CDR3 is TGTGCCAGCAGTGAAGGAAACCCTCGCCAGGGGCATGAGCAGTTCTTC.

The CDR3 loop reads CASSLDWGPETQYF. CDR3 nucleotide sequence: TGTGCCAGCAGCTTAGATTGGGGGCCCGAGACCCAGTACTTC. The gene calls are TRBV11-2 and TRBJ2-5, with D possibly TRBD1 on 6 matching bases. Germline assignment: CDR1 SGHAT and CDR2 FQNNGV. This CDR3 is built from 14 residues. Trimming removed 0 bases at V and 5 bases at J, with 10 bases between.

The rearrangement uses TRBV5-1 and TRBJ1-1; the D gene is possibly TRBD1 (5 bases). V was clipped by 2 bases and J by 3 bases, with 8 bases between them. CDR3 length: 13 residues. Germline lookup yields CDR1 SGHRS and CDR2 YFSETQ. DNA for the CDR3: TGCGCCAGCAGCTTCGGGGGGGACACTGAAGCTTTCTTT. Protein: CASSFGGDTEAFF.

The chain has TRBV6-5 and TRBJ1-2; D possibly corresponds to TRBD1 (5 bases). The CDR3 length is 15 residues. The V end lost 0 bases, the J end lost 7 bases, and 15 bases lay between the germline ends. Germline-derived CDR1 and CDR2 are MNHEY and SVGAGI. Written as DNA, the CDR3 is TGTGCCAGCAGTTACTCTGGGACTCTAGAAATTGGCTACACCTTC. Translating it yields CASSYSGTLEIGYTF.

This clone occurred once. This sequence joins TRBV27 and TRBJ1-1; possibly TRBD1 for D (5 bases). V was cut by 11 bases and J by 4 bases, with 20 bases left in between. This CDR3 is 14 amino acids long. Germline V gene lookup returns CDR1 MNHEY and CDR2 SMNVEV (reference sequence). CDR3 region: CASYPGGVRTEAFF. CDR3 DNA: TGTGCCTCTTACCCGGGGGGGGTGCGCACTGAAGCTTTCTTT.

The chain links TRBV2 to TRBJ2-1; TRBD1 might be the D (5 bases). The CDR3 is made up of 11 amino acids. The germline V gene encodes CDR1 SNHLY and CDR2 FYNNEI. With 8 bases removed from V and 3 bases from J, the gap between germline ends came to 5 bases. The CDR3 bases are TGTGCCAGCGACAGCTACAATGAGCAGTTCTTC. Translation: CASDSYNEQFF.

The chain joins TRBV7-3 to TRBJ2-3; D is perhaps TRBD2 (5 bases). V lost 5 bases to trimming and J lost 0 bases, with 9 bases between them. The CDR3 extends over 14 amino acids. Germline V CDR1 and CDR2: SGHTA, FQGTGA. The CDR3 protein is CASSAEGSTDTQYF. The CDR3, as DNA: TGTGCCAGCAGCGCCGAGGGTAGCACAGATACGCAGTATTTT.

The chain is built from TRBV18 and TRBJ1-3; D is uncertain. From germline, CDR1 is KGHSH and CDR2 LQKENI. Trimming pared 5 bases from V and 1 base from J, leaving 6 bases between. The CDR3 totals 13 residues. CDR3 DNA: TGTGCCAGCTCAGGAGAATCTGGAAACACCATATATTTT. It yields the protein CASSGESGNTIYF.

The rearrangement uses TRBV24-1 and TRBJ2-1; 9 bases match TRBD2. V gave up 6 bases and J gave up 16 bases; unmatched junction bases: 6. The CDR3 consists of 11 residues. Germline V gene sequence: CDR1 KGHDR, CDR2 SFDVKD. DNA of the CDR3: TGTGCCACCAGTTCGGGACTAGCCCTTTTCTTC. Translating gives CATSSGLALFF.

The V and J genes are TRBV9 and TRBJ1-4; perhaps TRBD1 as D (5 bases). The length of the CDR3 is 15 residues. The V gene's germline CDR1 is SGDLS and CDR2 YYNGEE. V was shortened by 2 bases and J by 8 bases, with 16 bases between the two germline ends. CDR3 sequence reads: CASSVYGQGTEKLFF. DNA of the CDR3: TGTGCCAGCAGCGTTTATGGGCAGGGAACCGAAAAACTGTTTTTT.

This clone was detected once. The J gene is TRBJ2-7, the V gene TRBV10-3; D is perhaps TRBD1 (6 bases). The V end lost 0 bases, the J end lost 4 bases, and 13 bases lay between the germline ends. The germline V gene encodes CDR1 ENHRY and CDR2 SYGVKD. The length of the CDR3 is 15 residues. CDR3 region: CAISESTGSAYEQYF. The CDR3, as DNA: TGTGCCATCAGTGAGTCTACAGGGTCGGCATACGAGCAGTACTTC.

The chain combines TRBV6-5 with TRBJ2-3; 8 bases line up with TRBD1. The CDR3 contains 14 residues. The trim removed 5 bases at V and 4 bases at J, leaving 5 bases unmatched. From germline, CDR1 is MNHEY and CDR2 SVGAGI. The CDR3 protein is CASSRTGRADTQYF. The CDR3 DNA follows: TGTGCCAGCAGTCGGACAGGGCGGGCAGATACGCAGTATTTT.

The chain joins TRBV5-4 to TRBJ2-3; 10 nucleotides line up with TRBD2. V shed 3 bases and J 4 bases; nucleotides not matched to a gene: 5. CDR1 SGHNT and CDR2 YYREEE come from the germline V gene (reference sequence). The CDR3 spans 15 residues. In DNA, the CDR3 is TGTGCCAGCAGCTCCCCGGGACTAGCGTCAGATACGCAGTATTTT. Amino acids: CASSSPGLASDTQYF.

The rearrangement uses TRBV6-5 and TRBJ1-5; TRBD1 aligns across 9 bases. After removal of 2 bases from V and 6 bases from J, the junction contained 5 bases not matched to a gene. CDR1 is MNHEY and CDR2 is SVGAGI in the germline V gene. The CDR3 has 15 residues. The CDR3 DNA is TGTGCCAGCAGTTACGCGCGGACAGGGGCTCAGCCCCAGCATTTT. It is translated as CASSYARTGAQPQHF.

The gene calls are TRBV28 and TRBJ2-2; 10 bases align to TRBD1. The CDR3 contains 15 residues. The ends lost 6 bases at V and 7 bases at J; junction bases unmatched: 8. The germline gives CDR1 MDHEN, CDR2 SYDVKM. CDR3 DNA sequence: TGTGCCAGCAGGCGACAGGGGGCGCAAAGCGGGGAGCTGTTTTTT. Its protein product is CASRRQGAQSGELFF.

This clone was detected only once. The chain couples TRBV3-1 (or the pseudogene TRBV3-2) to TRBJ2-7, with 7 bases fitting TRBD1. CDR1 is LGHDT and CDR2 is YNNKEL in the germline V gene (reference sequence). The CDR3 sequence is 15 residues long. V dropped 4 bases and J dropped 0; count of bases not matched to a gene: 6. The CDR3 nucleotides read TGTGCCAGCAGCCCACGACAGGGAGACTCCTACGAGCAGTACTTC. Its protein is CASSPRQGDSYEQYF.

The gene calls are TRBV4-1 and TRBJ1-2, with 8 bases fitting TRBD1. After removal of 3 bases from V and 4 bases from J, the junction contained 4 bases not matched to a gene. Germline V gene data show CDR1 as MGHRA and CDR2 as YSYEKL. The CDR3 has 14 amino acids. Written as DNA, the CDR3 is TGCGCCAGCAGCCAGCCAGGGGGCGCCTATGGCTACACCTTC. This translates into CASSQPGGAYGYTF.

This clone was detected only a few times. V usage is TRBV15 and J usage is TRBJ1-4, with D unclear. The CDR3 has 14 residues. Per germline, CDR1 LNHNV and CDR2 YYDKDF (reference sequence). V lost 1 base to trimming and J lost 7 bases, with 10 bases between them. The CDR3 coding sequence is TGTGCCACCAGCAGAGGACCGGGATTTGAAAAACTGTTTTTT. It codes for CATSRGPGFEKLFF.

V and J are TRBV9 and TRBJ2-1; TRBD1 aligns across 7 bases. Per germline, CDR1 SGDLS and CDR2 YYNGEE. J gave up 4 bases and V 6 bases, and 7 bases lay outside the gene matches. The CDR3 loop spans 14 amino acids. This chain's CDR3 is CASNRDSAYNEQFF. CDR3 in DNA: TGTGCCAGCAACCGGGACAGTGCTTACAATGAGCAGTTCTTC. Filled out from reference TRBV9 and TRBJ2-1, the complete variable domain reads DSGVTQTPKHLITATGQRVTLRCSPRSGDLSVYWYQQSLDQGLQFLIQYYNGEERAKGNILERFSAQQFPDLHSELNLSSLELGDSALYFCASNRDSAYNEQFFGPGTRLTVL.

This clone was detected only a few times. This rearrangement joins TRBV27 to TRBJ1-6; D might be TRBD1 (5 bases). This CDR3 is built from 13 residues. In germline, CDR1 is MNHEY, CDR2 SMNVEV (reference sequence). V lost 3 bases to trimming and J lost 10 bases, with 10 bases between them. CDR3 bases: TGTGCCAGCAGTTTGGGGGGTGAATCACCCCTCCACTTT. It encodes CASSLGGESPLHF.

The chain is built from TRBV5-6 and TRBJ2-7; 7 bases align to TRBD1. Germline values: CDR1 SGHDT, CDR2 YYEEEE. The CDR3 contains 13 residues. V shed 5 bases and J 5 bases; nucleotides not matched to a gene: 7. This CDR3 is CASSYGTVNEQYF. The DNA for the CDR3 is TGTGCCAGCAGTTACGGGACAGTCAACGAGCAGTACTTC.